This TCR beta chain is drawn from a study of T cell changes during pregnancy in multiple sclerosis. Only in-frame clones appear in the TCRdb table, and some are missing; sequencing was by immunoSEQ multiplex PCR. This sample has more than 55,000 clones, with about 92% found just once. The TCR sequence derives from a female donor in good health, enrolled as a control in a pregnancy study. The sample here was peripheral blood, taken in the third trimester of pregnancy.

The CDR3 protein is CACHPGPEAFF. As DNA, the CDR3 is TGTGCCTGCCATCCGGGTCCTGAAGCTTTCTTT. This chain uses TRBV30 with TRBJ1-1; no firm D call. Germline V gene data show CDR1 as GTSNPN and CDR2 as SVGIG (reference sequence). This CDR3 is built from 11 residues. Deletions cut 6 bases from V and 6 bases from J, with 11 bases between.